The next 27 T cell receptor beta chains were all read from a single sample in a study of blood T cell repertoires in COVID-19. Only in-frame clones appear in the TCRdb table, and some are missing; sequencing was by immunoSEQ multiplex PCR. The profile shows almost 350,000 clones, roughly 89% of them singletons. The sample consisted of peripheral blood. The source is a woman aged 60-70 years with COVID-19, enrolled during active disease.

This chain uses TRBV6-5 with TRBJ2-5; D unclear. Trimming took 7 bases from V and 1 from J, leaving 13 bases between them. There are 14 residues in the CDR3. CDR1 is MNHEY, CDR2 SVGAGI, per germline. The CDR3 DNA reads as TGTGCCAGCACCGTAGGCGGAGTCCAAGAGACCCAGTACTTC. It translates to CASTVGGVQETQYF.

The V gene is TRBV5-1, the J gene TRBJ1-3, with D perhaps TRBD1 (5 bases). The CDR3 runs 15 residues. V was pared by 4 bases and J by 3 bases, with 14 bases between. Germline V gives CDR1 SGHRS, CDR2 YFSETQ. The CDR3 DNA reads TGCGCCAGCAGCAGTATGCCCGGGGGTGGAAACACCATATATTTT. Its translation: CASSSMPGGGNTIYF.

The chain joins TRBV18 to TRBJ2-2, with D maybe TRBD2 (5 bases). The CDR3 consists of 15 residues. The germline V and J ends were trimmed by 6 bases and 6 bases, with 17 bases remaining between them. The V gene's germline CDR1 is KGHSH and CDR2 LQKENI. CDR3 amino acids: CASSPTQRASGELFF. Here the CDR3 DNA reads TGTGCCAGCTCCCCCACCCAGAGGGCGTCCGGGGAGCTGTTTTTT.

The V call is TRBV3-1 (or the pseudogene TRBV3-2), the J call TRBJ2-7; D perhaps matches TRBD1 (5 bases). The germline CDR1 and CDR2 sequences are LGHDT and YNNKEL (reference sequence). Deletions cut 0 bases from V and 3 bases from J, with 9 bases between. This CDR3 region has 14 residues. The CDR3 region is CASSQDQGFYEQYF. Here the CDR3 DNA reads TGTGCCAGCAGCCAAGACCAGGGTTTCTACGAGCAGTACTTC.

The chain combines TRBV4-1 with TRBJ1-5; D might be TRBD1 (6 bases). From germline, CDR1 is MGHRA and CDR2 YSYEKL. V lost 0 bases to trimming and J lost 2 bases, with 17 bases between them. This CDR3 comprises 18 residues. The CDR3 spells CASSQDNRELLGNQPQHF. CDR3 DNA: TGCGCCAGCAGCCAAGATAACAGGGAGTTATTGGGCAATCAGCCCCAGCATTTT.

This clone was counted only a few times. The V and J genes are TRBV28 and TRBJ1-4; weak D call: TRBD1 (5 bases). This CDR3 has 15 residues. Trimming removed 4 bases at V and 1 base at J, with 10 bases between. The germline V gene encodes CDR1 MDHEN and CDR2 SYDVKM. The chain's CDR3 is CASSSKDRTNEKLFF. CDR3 nucleotides: TGTGCCAGCAGTTCGAAAGACAGAACTAATGAAAAACTGTTTTTT.

The chain combines TRBV12-5 with TRBJ1-1; the D gene is possibly TRBD1 (6 bases). There are 13 residues in the CDR3. Trimming removed 3 bases from V and 7 bases from J, with 12 bases in between. Germline values: CDR1 LGHNT, CDR2 FRNRAP. The CDR3 coding sequence is TGTGCTAGTGGTTTTCCTGGGGGCCTTGAAGCTTTCTTT. Its translation: CASGFPGGLEAFF. The full variable domain, rest sourced from reference TRBV12-5 and TRBJ1-1, is DARVTQTPRHKVTEMGQEVTMRCQPILGHNTVFWYRQTMMQGLELLAYFRNRAPLDDSGMPKDRFSAEMPDATLATLKIQPSEPRDSAVYFCASGFPGGLEAFFGQGTRLTVV.

V and J are TRBV7-8 and TRBJ1-1, with 8 bases identical to TRBD1. The CDR3 has 19 residues. Germline lookup yields CDR1 SGHVS and CDR2 FQNEAQ. J was trimmed by 1 base and V by 2 bases; bases with no gene match: 15. The CDR3 region has the DNA TGTGCCAGCAGCTTAAAGTTTGGTGGGACAGGAGCCTGGAACACTGAAGCTTTCTTT. Its translation: CASSLKFGGTGAWNTEAFF.

The gene calls are TRBV27 and TRBJ2-3; 10 nucleotides match TRBD2. The CDR3 loop spans 17 amino acids. Germline V gives CDR1 MNHEY, CDR2 SMNVEV (reference sequence). V trimming: 5 bases; J trimming: 8 bases; junction bases outside the gene matches: 16. This chain's CDR3 is CASSLTLTSGERGTQYF. The CDR3 DNA follows: TGTGCCAGCAGTCTCACTCTTACTAGCGGGGAGCGGGGTACGCAGTATTTT.

The V gene is TRBV5-6, the J gene TRBJ2-7; 12 bases agree with TRBD2. The CDR3 runs to 15 residues. CDR1 is SGHDT and CDR2 is YYEEEE in the germline V gene. V dropped 3 bases and J dropped 6; count of bases not matched to a gene: 7. CDR3 amino acids: CASSYLAGGPGEQYF. The CDR3 nucleotides are TGTGCCAGCAGCTATCTAGCGGGGGGGCCGGGCGAGCAGTACTTC. The full variable domain, rest sourced from reference TRBV5-6 and TRBJ2-7, is DAGVTQSPTHLIKTRGQQVTLRCSPKSGHDTVSWYQQALGQGPQFIFQYYEEEERQRGNFPDRFSGHQFPNYSSELNVNALLLGDSALYLCASSYLAGGPGEQYFGPGTRLTVT.

The chain couples TRBV6-5 to TRBJ1-5, with no clear D. The CDR3 runs 13 residues. From germline, CDR1 is MNHEY and CDR2 SVGAGI. The V and J ends lost 7 bases and 2 bases respectively, with 9 bases between them. This CDR3 is CASNSGGNQPQHF. The CDR3 DNA sequence: TGTGCCAGCAACTCCGGGGGCAATCAGCCCCAGCATTTT.

This chain links TRBV6-5 with TRBJ1-5; D call uncertain. The CDR3 consists of 12 residues. V dropped 7 bases and J dropped 9 bases, with 13 bases sitting between them. Germline-derived CDR1 and CDR2 are MNHEY and SVGAGI. The CDR3 DNA reads TGTGCCAGCACTAACCCGGGGAGGCCCCAGCATTTT. Translating gives CASTNPGRPQHF.

This clone was counted between two and nine times. This chain uses TRBV10-2 with TRBJ1-1; a weak D match, TRBD1 (6 bases). V lost 2 bases and J lost 7, with 11 bases in between. CDR3 length: 13 amino acids. From germline, CDR1 is WSHSY and CDR2 SAAADI. DNA of the CDR3: TGCGCCAGCAGTGAGACGTGGGGGCTTGAAGCTTTCTTT. It specifies CASSETWGLEAFF.

This sequence joins TRBV2 and TRBJ2-3, with TRBD2 matching over 8 bases. This CDR3 region has 14 residues. The V gene's germline CDR1 is SNHLY and CDR2 FYNNEI. J lost 6 bases, V lost 3 bases, and 5 bases had no gene match. CDR3 sequence: CASSEQRGLDTQYF. The DNA for the CDR3 is TGTGCCAGCAGTGAGCAGCGGGGGCTGGATACGCAGTATTTT.

Here the CDR3 reads CASSPAQVLYGYTF. The CDR3 DNA reads TGTGCCAGCAGCCCGGCGCAGGTTCTCTATGGCTACACCTTC. The rearrangement joins TRBV6-6 to TRBJ1-2; D ambiguous. Trimming left V 6 bases short and J 4 bases short, with 15 bases between. CDR3 length equals 14 residues. CDR1 and CDR2 (germline): MNHNY, SVGAGI (reference sequence).

The chain recombines TRBV20-1 with TRBJ2-1; 10 nucleotides match TRBD2. The CDR3 loop spans 16 amino acids. The V segment lost 3 bases and the J segment 0 bases; nucleotides outside the gene matches: 5. Germline V gene sequence: CDR1 DFQATT, CDR2 SNEGSKA (reference sequence). CDR3 DNA: TGCAGTGCTAGTACGGCTAGCGGGAGCTCCTACAATGAGCAGTTCTTC. The encoded protein is CSASTASGSSYNEQFF.

The sample holds one count of this clone. The rearrangement joins TRBV5-5 to TRBJ1-3; D gene ambiguous. Trimming stripped 5 bases from V and 8 bases from J, with 14 bases between. Germline-derived CDR1 and CDR2 are SGHKS and YYEKEE (reference sequence). The CDR3 contains 13 residues. CDR3 coding DNA: TGTGCCAGCAGGCTTGATTTCCGCGACACCATATATTTT. Its protein product is CASRLDFRDTIYF.

This chain connects TRBV28 to TRBJ1-5; maybe TRBD1 (5 bases). CDR3 length: 15 amino acids. V was pared by 10 bases and J by 0 bases, with 16 bases between. The germline V gene has CDR1 MDHEN and CDR2 SYDVKM. CDR3 in DNA: TGTGCCACCACGCTGTCAGGGAATAGCAATCAGCCCCAGCATTTT. Translated, it gives CATTLSGNSNQPQHF. Using reference TRBV28 and TRBJ1-5 for the parts outside the CDR3, the full variable domain is DVKVTQSSRYLVKRTGEKVFLECVQDMDHENMFWYRQDPGLGLRLIYFSYDVKMKEKGDIPEGYSVSREKKERFSLILESASTNQTSMYLCATTLSGNSNQPQHFGDGTRLSIL.

This clone occurred many times. V usage is TRBV4-1 and J usage is TRBJ1-6, with unresolved D. CDR3 length: 16 amino acids. Per the germline V gene, CDR1 is MGHRA and CDR2 is YSYEKL. Trimming took off 0 bases at V and 4 bases at J, with 10 bases between the two ends. The CDR3 region has the DNA TGCGCCAGCAGCCAAGAAACCCCCCGGTATAATTCACCCCTCCACTTT. Protein product: CASSQETPRYNSPLHF.

At least ten counts were recorded for this clone. The chain links TRBV5-1 to TRBJ2-3; a weak D match, TRBD2 (6 bases). The CDR3 covers 14 residues. V lost 3 bases and J lost 4, with 12 bases in between. From germline, CDR1 is SGHRS and CDR2 YFSETQ. CDR3 bases: TGCGCCAGCAGCTCACGACTAGGGTCAGATACGCAGTATTTT. It specifies CASSSRLGSDTQYF. Together with reference TRBV5-1 and TRBJ2-3, the CDR3 gives the full variable domain: KAGVTQTPRYLIKTRGQQVTLSCSPISGHRSVSWYQQTPGQGLQFLFEYFSETQRNKGNFPGRFSGRQFSNSRSEMNVSTLELGDSALYLCASSSRLGSDTQYFGPGTRLTVL.

The chain is built from TRBV28 and TRBJ1-2; maybe TRBD1 (6 bases). There are 15 residues in the CDR3. CDR1 is MDHEN and CDR2 is SYDVKM in the germline V gene. The V end was cut by 6 bases, the J end by 4 bases, with 18 bases between. The CDR3 is CASRRGGGDSYGYTF. DNA for the CDR3: TGTGCCAGCAGACGCGGGGGGGGCGATAGCTATGGCTACACCTTC.

The chain is built from TRBV28 and TRBJ2-2; 8 bases fit TRBD2. The CDR3 loop spans 15 amino acids. In germline, CDR1 is MDHEN, CDR2 SYDVKM. V shed 8 bases, J shed 6 bases, and the junction held 11 bases outside the gene matches. For the CDR3, the DNA is TGTGCCAGCGGATTGCGGGGGGCAGGATCCGGGGAGCTGTTTTTT. Encoded protein: CASGLRGAGSGELFF.

The gene calls are TRBV19 and TRBJ2-2; 11 bases align to TRBD1. There are 14 residues in the CDR3. Germline CDR1 LNHDA, CDR2 SQIVND (reference sequence). V shed 9 bases and J 4 bases; nucleotides not matched to a gene: 4. Here the CDR3 DNA reads TGTGCCAGCACCGGGACAGGGGGCACCGGGGAGCTGTTTTTT. This encodes CASTGTGGTGELFF.

This clone showed up just once. The rearrangement joins TRBV9 to TRBJ1-2, with D perhaps TRBD1 (5 bases). CDR1 is SGDLS and CDR2 is YYNGEE in the germline V gene. Trimming cost V 0 bases and J 7 bases, with 13 bases left between them. This CDR3 spans 14 amino acids. Here the CDR3 reads CASSVDQGAFGYTF. In nucleotides, the CDR3 is TGTGCCAGCAGCGTAGATCAGGGCGCGTTTGGCTACACCTTC.

This chain uses TRBV2 with TRBJ1-6; D uncertain. The CDR3 covers 19 residues. Germline V lookup: CDR1 SNHLY, CDR2 FYNNEI. Trimming took off 7 bases at V and 3 bases at J, with 25 bases between the two ends. The CDR3 nucleotides are TGTGCCAGCATCTATTTTAAGACTAAAACCTCAATCTATAATTCACCCCTCCACTTT. It codes for CASIYFKTKTSIYNSPLHF.

This chain connects TRBV5-1 to TRBJ1-1; no reliable D call. The CDR3 consists of 15 residues. V was trimmed by 1 base and J by 4 bases, leaving 14 bases between them. Germline values: CDR1 SGHRS, CDR2 YFSETQ. In nucleotides, the CDR3 is TGCGCCAGCAGCTTGTATGCGGGCTGGGGCACTGAAGCTTTCTTT. This encodes CASSLYAGWGTEAFF.

V gene TRBV6-1 combines with J gene TRBJ2-5; 9 bases are a match to TRBD2. Germline V gives CDR1 MNHNS, CDR2 SASEGT. Losses at the gene ends were 3 bases for V and 4 bases for J; bases not matched to a gene: 6. This CDR3 is built from 15 residues. CDR3 sequence reads: CASSDRAGGGETQYF. CDR3 DNA: TGTGCCAGCAGTGACCGTGCGGGGGGGGGAGAGACCCAGTACTTC.